Each of the 30 T cell receptor beta chains below was sequenced from the same sample in a study of Graves' ophthalmopathy and Graves' hyperthyroidism. Researchers took RNA transcripts and amplified TCR beta CDR3 regions from them. A first-round RT-PCR used HTBI primers, followed by a second-round multiplex PCR. TCRdb re-derived calls from the multiplex PCR reads in MiXCR, one entry per CDR3 protein. The data show 740,000 or so distinct CDR3 sequences, 35% to 50% seen once. The source material was peripheral blood. Receptors originate from an adult man with Graves' ophthalmopathy.

The chain employs TRBV5-8 and TRBJ1-2; a possible D gene is TRBD1 (6 bases). The CDR3 is 15 amino acids. Germline V gives CDR1 SGHTS, CDR2 YDEGEE. The V end was cut by 3 bases, the J end by 3 bases, with 15 bases between. CDR3 amino acids: CASSWEQGGDYGYTF. The DNA of the CDR3 is TGTGCCAGCAGCTGGGAACAGGGTGGGGACTATGGCTACACCTTC.

Many counts were recorded for this clonotype. V usage is TRBV9 and J usage is TRBJ1-5; 8 bases fit TRBD1. The CDR3 has 14 residues. V lost 2 bases, J lost 7 bases, and 5 bases stayed unmatched. The germline gives CDR1 SGDLS, CDR2 YYNGEE. Written as DNA, the CDR3 is TGTGCCAGCAGCGTCGCAGGGGGCCGGCAGCCCCAGCATTTT. Translation gives CASSVAGGRQPQHF.

In its sample, this clonotype was seen a few times. J is TRBJ1-1 and V is TRBV19, with 7 bases aligning to TRBD1. Germline V CDR1 and CDR2: LNHDA, SQIVND (reference sequence). This CDR3 is 17 amino acids long. With 2 bases clipped from V and 0 bases from J, the junction kept 9 bases outside the gene matches. The DNA of the CDR3 is TGTGCCAGTAGTATAAGAACGGGACAGAGGGTGAACACTGAAGCTTTCTTT. Translation: CASSIRTGQRVNTEAFF.

This clonotype was detected once. The junction departs from the called germline gene at one end, perhaps through a read error. This chain uses TRBV4-2 with TRBJ1-1, with a tentative D call TRBD1 (5 bases). The CDR3 consists of 15 residues. Germline assignment: CDR1 LGHNA and CDR2 YNFKEQ. The CDR3 bases are TGTGCCAGCAGCCGTATACAAGGGGCCAAAGCCGAAGCCTTCTTT. This gives the protein CASSRIQGAKAEAFF.

This clonotype was observed at least ten times. The chain combines TRBV24-1 with TRBJ2-2; 9 nucleotides line up with TRBD2. CDR3 length equals 14 residues. The trim removed 8 bases at V and 1 base at J, leaving 1 base unmatched. Germline CDR1 is KGHDR and CDR2 is SFDVKD. This chain's CDR3 is CATMTSGNTGELFF. CDR3 in DNA: TGTGCCACCATGACTAGCGGGAACACCGGGGAGCTGTTTTTT.

This clonotype was counted at least ten times. The gene calls are TRBV7-9 and TRBJ1-1, with 9 nucleotides matching TRBD1. J was trimmed by 2 bases and V by 0 bases; bases with no gene match: 4. The CDR3 consists of 16 residues. In germline, CDR1 is SEHNR, CDR2 FQNEAQ (reference sequence). DNA of the CDR3: TGTGCCAGCAGCTTAGCGCCACAGGGGGCTAACACTGAAGCTTTCTTT. Translated, it gives CASSLAPQGANTEAFF.

The genes are TRBV7-9 and TRBJ2-2; 14 nucleotides line up with TRBD2. J was trimmed by 7 bases and V by 5 bases; bases with no gene match: 9. Looked up from germline, CDR1 is SEHNR and CDR2 is FQNEAQ (reference sequence). The CDR3 consists of 17 residues. CDR3 in DNA: TGTGCCAGCAGCCTACTCGGGACTAGCGGGGGCGGCGGGGAGCTGTTTTTT. Translating gives CASSLLGTSGGGGELFF.

There are many counts of this clonotype. CDR3 sequence reads: CASSSRGGIQGRSPLHF. The CDR3 DNA reads TGTGCCAGCAGCTCCAGAGGGGGGATACAGGGCCGTTCACCCCTCCACTTT. This chain uses TRBV11-2 with TRBJ1-6, with a tentative D call TRBD1 (6 bases). V shed 4 bases and J shed 9 bases, with 22 bases lying between them. The CDR3 sequence is 17 residues long. The germline gives CDR1 SGHAT, CDR2 FQNNGV.

This clonotype occurred a few times. This chain links TRBV24-1 with TRBJ2-5; TRBD1 is a possible D gene (6 bases). This CDR3 has 14 residues. Trimming took off 4 bases at V and 2 bases at J, with 10 bases between the two ends. Germline assignment: CDR1 KGHDR and CDR2 SFDVKD. CDR3 coding DNA: TGTGCCACCAGTGACAGGGGCGTTCAAGAGACCCAGTACTTC. Amino acids: CATSDRGVQETQYF.

This clonotype has just a few counts. The rearrangement links TRBV4-1 to TRBJ1-1; D unclear. CDR1 is MGHRA, CDR2 YSYEKL, per germline. The V end lost 1 base, the J end lost 7 bases, and 16 bases lay between the germline ends. This CDR3 is built from 15 residues. The DNA of the CDR3 is TGCGCCAGCAGCCAAGGTCAGGTCGGAGACCGTGAAGCTTTCTTT. As protein: CASSQGQVGDREAFF.

DNA of the CDR3: TGTGCCAGCACTAAAGGGGGGGGGGAAGAGACCCAGTACTTC. It yields the protein CASTKGGGEETQYF. This sequence joins TRBV6-6 and TRBJ2-5; weak D call: TRBD2 (7 bases). Trimming pared 7 bases from V and 3 bases from J, leaving 15 bases between. The CDR3 contains 14 residues. Germline V gene sequence: CDR1 MNHNY, CDR2 SVGAGI (reference sequence).

In this sample, this clonotype turned up a few times. This chain links TRBV2 with TRBJ2-7, with D hard to call. Germline assignment: CDR1 SNHLY and CDR2 FYNNEI. Trimming cost V 3 bases and J 2 bases, with 11 bases left between them. This CDR3 has 14 amino acids. In DNA, the CDR3 is TGTGCCAGCAGTGATCGACCGCCAACCTACGAGCAGTACTTC. Encoded protein: CASSDRPPTYEQYF.

This clonotype was picked up a small number of times. V and J are TRBV7-8 and TRBJ1-5; weak D call: TRBD1 (5 bases). V was trimmed by 0 bases and J by 7 bases, leaving 13 bases between them. Germline loops: CDR1 SGHVS, CDR2 FQNEAQ. The CDR3 loop spans 15 amino acids. The CDR3 DNA reads TGTGCCAGCAGCTTAGCGATAAGGGCAGGGCAGCCCCAGCATTTT. Amino acid sequence: CASSLAIRAGQPQHF.

Concerning this clonotype itself: This may stem from a read error, because a much larger clone lies one nucleotide away. The conserved closing phenylalanine or tryptophan is absent in this CDR3, likely reflecting a read error. This chain connects TRBV24-1 to TRBJ1-1, with D unresolved. In germline, CDR1 is KGHDR, CDR2 SFDVKD. The CDR3 consists of 13 residues. Trimming took 0 bases from V and 6 from J, leaving 7 bases between them. The CDR3 here is CATSDLYQSEAFL. As DNA, the CDR3 is TGTGCCACCAGTGATTTGTACCAGTCTGAAGCTTTCCTT.

The sample holds many counts of this clonotype. The chain carries TRBV9 and TRBJ2-5; D is unclear. There are 15 residues in the CDR3. CDR1 and CDR2 (germline): SGDLS, YYNGEE. The V end lost 1 base, the J end lost 4 bases, and 14 bases lay between the germline ends. CDR3 in amino acids: CASSVTGGSSETQYF. CDR3 in DNA: TGTGCCAGCAGCGTAACCGGTGGTAGTTCAGAGACCCAGTACTTC. Filled out from reference TRBV9 and TRBJ2-5, the complete variable domain reads DSGVTQTPKHLITATGQRVTLRCSPRSGDLSVYWYQQSLDQGLQFLIQYYNGEERAKGNILERFSAQQFPDLHSELNLSSLELGDSALYFCASSVTGGSSETQYFGPGTRLLVL.

This clonotype showed up many times. DNA of the CDR3: TGTGCCAGCAGTTTATCGACAGGGGGCGGTTCACCCCTCCACTTT. Protein product: CASSLSTGGGSPLHF. J is TRBJ1-6 and V is TRBV12-3 or TRBV12-4, with 10 bases fitting TRBD1. V trimming: 2 bases; J trimming: 9 bases; junction bases outside the gene matches: 4. The CDR3 consists of 15 residues.

V and J are TRBV9 and TRBJ2-7; 7 bases line up with TRBD1. This CDR3 spans 14 amino acids. The J segment lost 4 bases and the V segment lost 4 bases, leaving 8 bases of the junction unmatched. Germline lookup yields CDR1 SGDLS and CDR2 YYNGEE. CDR3 amino acids: CASSSSGTAYEQYF. CDR3 coding DNA: TGTGCCAGCAGCTCGTCCGGGACAGCATACGAGCAGTACTTC. The entire variable domain, with the rest obtained from reference TRBV9 and TRBJ2-7, is as follows: DSGVTQTPKHLITATGQRVTLRCSPRSGDLSVYWYQQSLDQGLQFLIQYYNGEERAKGNILERFSAQQFPDLHSELNLSSLELGDSALYFCASSSSGTAYEQYFGPGTRLTVT.

The chain recombines TRBV2 with TRBJ2-7; D may correspond to TRBD1 or TRBD2 (5 bases each). This CDR3 contains 14 residues. Germline-derived CDR1 and CDR2 are SNHLY and FYNNEI. V was shortened by 5 bases and J by 2 bases, with 13 bases between the two germline ends. The CDR3 spells CASSPGPIPYEQYF. DNA of the CDR3: TGTGCCAGCAGTCCGGGACCGATCCCCTACGAGCAGTACTTC.

V usage is TRBV20-1 and J usage is TRBJ2-7, with 10 bases matching TRBD2. This CDR3 spans 16 amino acids. The V gene's germline CDR1 is DFQATT and CDR2 SNEGSKA (reference sequence). V was clipped by 6 bases and J by 5 bases; unmatched bases: 16. The CDR3 DNA sequence: TGCAGTGCCCCCCCGGCTAGCGGGGGCTCAGGAAACGAGCAGTACTTC. It is translated as CSAPPASGGSGNEQYF.

This clonotype was counted many times. V usage is TRBV7-9 and J usage is TRBJ2-2; 8 nucleotides align to TRBD1. The CDR3 is 17 amino acids. In germline, CDR1 is SEHNR, CDR2 FQNEAQ (reference sequence). With V trimmed by 5 bases and J by 4 bases, 12 bases remained unmatched. The CDR3 loop reads CASSIGRGRSVTGELFF. Written as DNA, the CDR3 is TGTGCCAGCAGCATTGGCAGGGGGCGCTCTGTCACCGGGGAGCTGTTTTTT.

In its sample, this clonotype was seen many times. The chain carries TRBV29-1 and TRBJ1-2, with D uncertain. The CDR3 contains 13 residues. The V gene lost 4 bases and the J gene lost 4 bases, with 13 bases spanning the gap. CDR1 and CDR2 from the germline V gene are SQVTM and ANQGSEA. In nucleotides, the CDR3 is TGCAGCGTTGCCCCCCGATTGGCCTATGGCTACACCTTC. As protein: CSVAPRLAYGYTF.

This clonotype was recorded at least ten times. This chain connects TRBV20-1 to TRBJ2-6, with D possibly TRBD1 on 6 matching bases. The CDR3 is 16 residues long. Germline assignment: CDR1 DFQATT and CDR2 SNEGSKA (reference sequence). The V end was cut by 2 bases, the J end by 1 base, with 12 bases between. The CDR3 spells CSARFGRGSGANVLTF. The CDR3 DNA sequence: TGCAGTGCTAGATTCGGCAGGGGATCTGGGGCCAACGTCCTGACTTTC.

The rearrangement joins TRBV20-1 to TRBJ1-5; the D gene is possibly TRBD1 (6 bases). CDR1 DFQATT and CDR2 SNEGSKA come from the germline V gene (reference sequence). The CDR3 length is 12 residues. Deletions cut 3 bases from V and 14 bases from J, with 17 bases between. The CDR3 loop is CSARHRGRNEHF. In DNA, the CDR3 is TGCAGTGCTAGGCACCGGGGGCGGAACGAGCATTTT.

Comments on this clonotype: The CDR3 carries no conserved terminal phenylalanine or tryptophan, so it likely arises from a read error. The DNA is omitted, as the CDR3 cannot be located on it reliably, and the CDR3 follows TCRdb's listing. The chain couples TRBV9 to TRBJ1-6. Germline lookup yields CDR1 SGDLS and CDR2 YYNGEE. The CDR3 is made up of 8 amino acids, end residues included. CDR3 amino acids: CASSSRET.

This clonotype was detected a few times. The CDR3 sequence is CASSDRGHYEQYF. DNA for the CDR3: TGTGCCAGCAGTGACAGGGGGCATTACGAGCAGTACTTC. V gene TRBV2 combines with J gene TRBJ2-7; 8 bases are shared with TRBD1. The CDR3 length is 13 residues. The V and J ends lost 3 bases and 4 bases, in that order; junction bases with no gene match: 2. Per the germline V gene, CDR1 is SNHLY and CDR2 is FYNNEI.

This clonotype was counted only a few times. V usage is TRBV7-2 and J usage is TRBJ1-6, with D perhaps matching TRBD1 (6 bases). CDR3 length equals 15 residues. Trimming pared 2 bases from V and 8 bases from J, leaving 13 bases between. The V gene's germline CDR1 is SGHTA and CDR2 FQGNSA. The CDR3 region is CASSLTQGGYSPLHF. The DNA for the CDR3 is TGTGCCAGCAGCTTAACACAGGGAGGGTATTCACCCCTCCACTTT.

This clonotype appeared a few times. J is TRBJ1-2 and V is TRBV25-1, with no clear D. Between the trimmed V and J ends, which lost 6 bases and 5 bases, there was a span of 16 bases. The length of the CDR3 is 14 residues. The germline CDR1 and CDR2 sequences are MGHDK and SYGVNS. CDR3 residues: CASSSPGVWYGYTF. The DNA of the CDR3 is TGTGCCAGCAGCTCACCCGGGGTTTGGTATGGCTACACCTTC.

Worth noting for this clonotype: Without the conserved terminal phenylalanine or tryptophan, this CDR3 likely stems from a read error. The CDR3 DNA follows: TGTGCCAGCAGTTCGACAGTCCTGGCCACTGAAGCTTTCCTT. It encodes CASSSTVLATEAFL. This sequence joins TRBV2 and TRBJ1-1; TRBD1 is a possible D gene (5 bases). V lost 5 bases and J lost 4, with 14 bases in between. Germline V gene lookup returns CDR1 SNHLY and CDR2 FYNNEI. The CDR3 length is 14 residues.

This clonotype has ten or more counts. This sequence joins TRBV29-1 and TRBJ1-1; D is perhaps TRBD1 (5 bases). Germline CDR1 and CDR2: SQVTM and ANQGSEA. This CDR3 spans 12 amino acids. V lost 6 bases and J 7 bases, leaving 15 bases between the germline ends. The CDR3 bases are TGCAGCGTCCGCCAACACAGGATTGAAGCTTTCTTT. Translated, it gives CSVRQHRIEAFF.

This clonotype showed up many times. The V gene is TRBV2, the J gene TRBJ2-7, with TRBD1 matching over 7 bases. This CDR3 is 15 amino acids long. The V and J ends lost 6 bases and 0 bases, in that order; junction bases with no gene match: 8. The germline V gene encodes CDR1 SNHLY and CDR2 FYNNEI. The CDR3 region is CASRRGQADSYEQYF. CDR3 sequence (DNA): TGTGCCAGCAGGAGAGGACAGGCGGACTCCTACGAGCAGTACTTC.